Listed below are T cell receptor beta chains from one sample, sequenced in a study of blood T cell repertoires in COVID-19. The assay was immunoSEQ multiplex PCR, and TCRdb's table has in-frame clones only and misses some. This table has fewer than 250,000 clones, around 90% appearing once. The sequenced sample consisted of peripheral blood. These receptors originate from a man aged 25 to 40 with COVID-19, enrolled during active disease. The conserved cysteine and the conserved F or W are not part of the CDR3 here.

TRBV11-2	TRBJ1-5	ASSSSMDRGNQPQH
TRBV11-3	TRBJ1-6	ASSMGGYNSPLH
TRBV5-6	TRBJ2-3	ASSRQGSDTQY
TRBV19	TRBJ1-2	ASIRGRANYGYT
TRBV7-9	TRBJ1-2	ASSFRQGAHGYT
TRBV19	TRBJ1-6	ASRPGGPWNSPLH
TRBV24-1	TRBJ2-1	ATSVDRGSAGDEQF
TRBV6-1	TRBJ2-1	ASSELSGKTGWAYNEQF
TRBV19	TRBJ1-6	ASRRYNSPLH
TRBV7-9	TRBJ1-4	ASSPDSLNEKLF
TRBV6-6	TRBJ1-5	ASSKYTDQPQH
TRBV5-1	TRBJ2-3	ASSQQGSSTDTQY
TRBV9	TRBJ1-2	ASSVAPGDYGYT
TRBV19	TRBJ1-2	ASRPGQRYGYT
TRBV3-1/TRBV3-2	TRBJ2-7	ASSQGGVLSALEQY
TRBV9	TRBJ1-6	ASSVEGPDNSPLH
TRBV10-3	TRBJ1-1	AISPGLTGETEAF
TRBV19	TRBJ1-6	ASSPGQGRSDSSPLH
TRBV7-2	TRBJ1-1	ASRRIYTEAF
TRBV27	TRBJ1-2	ASSFRSPGQGIYGYT
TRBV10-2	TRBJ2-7	ASSDTSGGHEQY
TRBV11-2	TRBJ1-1	ASGPQGRTEAF
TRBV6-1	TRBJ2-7	ASSELDSIDEQY
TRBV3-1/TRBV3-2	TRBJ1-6	ASSQGFLIGFGTGHSPLH
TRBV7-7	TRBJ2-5	ASSASVTGDETQY
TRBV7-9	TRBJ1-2	ASSPPVGGDLGYGYT
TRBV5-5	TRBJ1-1	ASSLGQGTLGAF
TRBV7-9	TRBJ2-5	ASSSPQGQETQY
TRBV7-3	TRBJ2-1	ASSPGHKIYNEQF
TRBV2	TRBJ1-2	ASSERTGYGYT
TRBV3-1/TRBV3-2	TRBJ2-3	ASSQFGPLAGGNTDTQY
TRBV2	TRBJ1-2	ASRIDRSQGYT
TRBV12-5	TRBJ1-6	ASGLQGADNSPLH
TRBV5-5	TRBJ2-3	ASSLGSGGGTDTQY
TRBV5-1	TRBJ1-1	ASKRTGGIVGEAF
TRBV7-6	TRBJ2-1	ASSHNRDRGLNEQF
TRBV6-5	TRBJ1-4	ASNAGQARGEKLF
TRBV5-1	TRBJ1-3	ASGPGVGGNTIY
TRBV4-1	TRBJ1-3	ASSQSRQGFSGNTIY
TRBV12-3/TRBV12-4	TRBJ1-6	ASRKTESPLH
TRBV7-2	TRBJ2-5	ASSFGGETQY
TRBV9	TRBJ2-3	ASSVVGQSTDTQY
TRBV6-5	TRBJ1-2	ASSYPGGGRYGYT
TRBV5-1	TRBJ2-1	ASSSPGLAEVNEQF
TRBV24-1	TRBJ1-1	ATRYPQGACLMNTEAF
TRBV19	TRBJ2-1	ASSRDSSYNEQF
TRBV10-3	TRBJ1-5	AISDRTGVGNQPQH
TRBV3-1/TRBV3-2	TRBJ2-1	ASSQAFAGASNEQF
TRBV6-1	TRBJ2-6	ASSEYGSGANVLT
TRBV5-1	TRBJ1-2	ASSPGQGETENYGYT
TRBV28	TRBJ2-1	ASKSGGLDEQF
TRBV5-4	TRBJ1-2	ASSLPVNYGYT
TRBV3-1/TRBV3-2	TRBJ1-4	ASSQVQNEKLF
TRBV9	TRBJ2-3	ASSPAGGQGTDTQY